The clone carrying this T cell receptor (beta chain) turned up a few times. For the second PCR, which ran for roughly 7 to 11 cycles, a sample-barcoded 5' primer and a J-beta primer mix were used. TCRdb redid the calling of the 5' RACE reads with MiXCR, one entry per CDR3 protein. The table records hundreds of thousands of distinct CDR3 sequences, more than 40% of them present only once. This sample stems from a study of blood T cells in healthy people across ages. Sample: blood. The receptor's source is a man in his sixties in good health.

The CDR3 coding sequence is TGCAGTGCTTTCCCCCTGGGAGACAGGGGGTCGTACGAGCAGTACTTC. It codes for CSAFPLGDRGSYEQYF. The chain carries TRBV20-1 and TRBJ2-4, with TRBD1 matching over 9 bases. Matching the DNA end better, TRBJ2-7 makes the J call doubtful. This CDR3 has 16 residues. The V gene's germline CDR1 is DFQATT and CDR2 SNEGSKA (reference sequence).